The 13 T cell receptor beta chains below all came from one sample that was sequenced in a study of CD8+ T cells in alopecia areata. The treatment is: oral pan-JAK inhibitor, 5-10 mg twice daily. Once RNA had been extracted, it was reverse transcribed into cDNA to act as the sequencing template. Sequencing was performed with immunoSEQ multiplex PCR; in TCRdb, only in-frame clones are kept and a portion is missing. The data show 85,000 to 95,000 clones, 70% to 80% seen once. Source: CD8+ T cells sorted from blood, taken around week 42, from a patient treated with tofacitinib. These receptors originate from a human donor with alopecia areata.

This clone occurred once. CDR3 nucleotides: TGCGCCAGCAGCCAAGCGCCAGGGGTCAATCAGCCCCAGCATTTT. It is translated as CASSQAPGVNQPQHF. The rearrangement joins TRBV4-3 to TRBJ1-5, with D tentatively TRBD1 (6 bases). Germline V CDR1 and CDR2: LGHNA, YSLEER. The CDR3 covers 15 residues. The germline V and J ends were trimmed by 1 base and 3 bases, with 10 bases remaining between them.

This sequence joins TRBV2 and TRBJ1-5; TRBD1 might be the D (5 bases). This CDR3 region has 13 residues. Germline V gene lookup returns CDR1 SNHLY and CDR2 FYNNEI. V was clipped by 7 bases and J by 4 bases, with 11 bases between them. Here the CDR3 DNA reads TGTGCCAGCATATCACAGGCGAATCAGCCCCAGCATTTT. It codes for CASISQANQPQHF. The whole variable domain, remainder taken from reference TRBV2 and TRBJ1-5, is EPEVTQTPSHQVTQMGQEVILRCVPISNHLYFYWYRQILGQKVEFLVSFYNNEISEKSEIFDDQFSVERPDGSNFTLKIRSTKLEDSAMYFCASISQANQPQHFGDGTRLSIL.

The sample holds a few counts of this clone. This rearrangement joins TRBV30 to TRBJ1-1, with unresolved D. CDR1 and CDR2 from the germline V gene are GTSNPN and SVGIG (reference sequence). This CDR3 has 13 amino acids. Trimming pared 0 bases from V and 7 bases from J, leaving 12 bases between. Written as DNA, the CDR3 is TGTGCCTGGAGTGTACTCGGGTTAAGTGAAGCTTTCTTT. Translating it yields CAWSVLGLSEAFF.

CDR3 amino acids: CASRLQVASEQYF. The DNA of the CDR3 is TGTGCCAGCCGCTTACAGGTTGCTAGCGAGCAGTACTTC. The chain uses TRBV6-5 and TRBJ2-7; a possible D gene is TRBD1 (5 bases). Trimming took off 8 bases at V and 6 bases at J, with 17 bases between the two ends. Germline loops: CDR1 MNHEY, CDR2 SVGAGI. The CDR3 has 13 residues.

The V and J genes are TRBV10-3 and TRBJ2-7; no reliable D call. This CDR3 contains 12 residues. Deletions cut 3 bases from V and 6 bases from J, with 9 bases between. Germline V gene sequence: CDR1 ENHRY, CDR2 SYGVKD. DNA of the CDR3: TGTGCCATCAGTGAAAAAAGGGCCGAGCAGTACTTC. Amino acid sequence: CAISEKRAEQYF.

The chain is built from TRBV29-1 and TRBJ2-7; D possibly corresponds to TRBD1 (6 bases). The CDR3 covers 13 residues. The V end lost 4 bases, the J end lost 2 bases, and 12 bases lay between the germline ends. Germline-derived CDR1 and CDR2 are SQVTM and ANQGSEA. CDR3 region: CSVGSDSTYEQYF. The CDR3 nucleotides are TGCAGCGTTGGGTCGGACAGCACCTACGAGCAGTACTTC.

V is TRBV9 and J is TRBJ2-4, with TRBD1 matching 8 bases. V was pared by 0 bases and J by 6 bases, with 5 bases of the junction left unmatched. The CDR3 runs 15 residues. CDR1 SGDLS and CDR2 YYNGEE come from the germline V gene. CDR3 DNA: TGTGCCAGCAGCGTAGACGCAGGGGGCGGAAACATTCAGTACTTC. Protein: CASSVDAGGGNIQYF.

This chain joins TRBV19 and TRBJ1-1; D is undetermined. CDR1 LNHDA and CDR2 SQIVND come from the germline V gene (reference sequence). The CDR3 sequence is 14 residues long. V lost 9 bases and J lost 5, with 19 bases in between. CDR3 sequence: CASWEAQFGTEAFF. CDR3 bases: TGTGCCAGCTGGGAAGCACAGTTCGGGACTGAAGCTTTCTTT.

This CDR3 is CASSQGWGRETEAFF. DNA of the CDR3: TGCGCCAGCAGCCAAGGCTGGGGGAGAGAGACTGAAGCTTTCTTT. The chain carries TRBV4-1 and TRBJ1-1; weak D call: TRBD1 (5 bases). Between the trimmed V and J ends, which lost 1 base and 5 bases, there was a span of 14 bases. Germline V gene lookup returns CDR1 MGHRA and CDR2 YSYEKL. This CDR3 has 15 amino acids.

In its sample, this clone is medium-sized. At the DNA level, this CDR3 is encoded by other sequences in the same sample as well. This chain uses TRBV7-8 with TRBJ1-2; no clear D. The CDR3 is made up of 14 amino acids. CDR1 is SGHVS, CDR2 FQNEAQ, per germline. The V gene lost 4 bases and the J gene lost 4 bases, with 13 bases spanning the gap. CDR3 nucleotide sequence: TGTGCCAGCAGCTACGGGCGGGGATCCTATGGCTACACCTTC. Translation: CASSYGRGSYGYTF.

The chain joins TRBV15 to TRBJ2-7; the match to TRBD2 covers 9 bases. J lost 0 bases, V lost 0 bases, and 9 bases had no gene match. Germline V lookup: CDR1 LNHNV, CDR2 YYDKDF (reference sequence). The CDR3 sequence is 18 residues long. Here the CDR3 reads CATSRDRYSGGSSYEQYF. In nucleotides, the CDR3 is TGTGCCACCAGCAGAGATAGGTATAGCGGGGGCAGCTCCTACGAGCAGTACTTC.

The V gene is TRBV27, the J gene TRBJ1-1; D unclear. CDR1 and CDR2 from the germline V gene are MNHEY and SMNVEV (reference sequence). Trimming took 5 bases from V and 4 from J, leaving 17 bases between them. The CDR3 loop spans 15 amino acids. CDR3 in amino acids: CASSLSGERSTEAFF. DNA for the CDR3: TGTGCCAGCAGTCTCTCCGGGGAAAGGAGCACTGAAGCTTTCTTT.

The rearrangement joins TRBV10-3 to TRBJ2-7, with TRBD1 as a possible D gene (5 bases). Germline V lookup: CDR1 ENHRY, CDR2 SYGVKD. The CDR3 runs to 14 residues. V shed 3 bases and J shed 7 bases, with 16 bases lying between them. This CDR3 is CAISESMTVSEQYF. The CDR3 coding sequence is TGTGCCATCAGTGAATCTATGACAGTTTCTGAGCAGTACTTC.